A selection of T cell receptor beta chains follows, all from one sample in a study of T-cell memory formation after mild COVID-19. Using its own MiXCR run on the 5' RACE reads, TCRdb lists one record per CDR3 protein. The table records roughly 250,000 distinct CDR3 sequences, 15% to 20% of them present only once. Sequencing input: PBMCs or a T cell subset sorted from them (not recorded which). These receptors originate from a man aged 18-30 years who had mild COVID-19 (a few samples of this study predate the infection). Cell type and time point are not known. Each CDR3 is given with its conserved first and last residue. D genes are given only for firm matches. Not every row has a clone size; where given, it reads once, few, many or a size class.

TRBJ2-1 . . TRBV7-2 TGTGCCAGCAGGCCGACCGGGGCTGAGTTGCAGTTCTTC CASRPTGAELQFF
TRBJ2-1 . many TRBV28 TGTGCCAGCAGGGGGGGGCCGTCCTACAATGAGCAGTTCTTC CASRGGPSYNEQFF
TRBJ2-5 TRBD2 . TRBV3-1 TGTGCCAGCAGCCCGCCGGCTAGCGGGGGGAACCAAGAGACCCAGTACTTC CASSPPASGGNQETQYF
TRBJ1-5 . few TRBV19 TGTGCCAGTAGGAGGGTAGGGGACGGGGCCAATCAGCCCCAGCATTTT CASRRVGDGANQPQHF
TRBJ2-2 TRBD1 few TRBV6-2/TRBV6-3 TGTGCCAGCAGTTACCCGGACAGGGTCCCGAACACCGGGGAGCTGTTTTTT CASSYPDRVPNTGELFF
TRBJ2-2 . few TRBV7-7 TGTGCCAGCAGCTTAGGCGTTGCGACCGGGGAGCTGTTTTTT CASSLGVATGELFF
TRBJ2-5 TRBD1 . TRBV28 TGTGCCAGCAGTAACACAGGGGAAGAGACCCAGTACTTC CASSNTGEETQYF
TRBJ2-7 . many TRBV5-1 TGCGCCAGCAGCAGAGCGGACCCGACCTACGAGCAGTACTTC CASSRADPTYEQYF
TRBJ1-1 . few TRBV5-1 TGCGCCAGCCGGGACCCCAGCACTGAAGCTTTCTTT CASRDPSTEAFF
TRBJ2-5 . . TRBV4-1 TGCGCCAGCAGCCAAGATTCCGGGTACGGGGAGACCCAGTACTTC CASSQDSGYGETQYF
TRBJ1-2 . . TRBV10-3 TGTGCCATCAGTGAGTCAGGTCAGCTCTATGGCTACACCTTC CAISESGQLYGYTF
TRBJ1-2 . few TRBV7-9 TGTGCCAGCAGCTTGAGGGGGACGCTCCTATTTTATGGCTACACCTTC CASSLRGTLLFYGYTF
TRBJ2-5 . few TRBV4-3 TGCGCCAGCAGCCGGGACGGAGAGACCCAGTACTTC CASSRDGETQYF